One sample yielded the 14 T cell receptor beta chains listed below, sequenced in a study of cytomegalovirus exposure and HLA in healthy donors. The PCR had 60 Vbeta and 13 Jbeta primers. Measured with immunoSEQ multiplex PCR; TCRdb has only the in-frame clones, and not every one. Altogether approximately 54,000 clones are present, less than 85% being singletons, with the ten largest covering less than 4%. Sequenced sample: PBMCs. The source is a woman between 18 and 30 years old in good health and CMV-seronegative.

The chain combines TRBV6-6 with TRBJ2-5; D is uncertain. The CDR3 consists of 13 residues. Germline V gene sequence: CDR1 MNHNY, CDR2 SVGAGI (reference sequence). V was pared by 2 bases and J by 11 bases, with 15 bases between. Here the CDR3 reads CASSYVVSGEQYF. The DNA for the CDR3 is TGTGCCAGCAGTTACGTCGTTTCTGGAGAGCAGTACTTC.

The table lists this clone with a count of one. This rearrangement joins TRBV5-1 to TRBJ2-5, with 7 bases that match TRBD1. The CDR3 is 15 amino acids. Germline trimming cut 0 bases from V and 1 base from J; bases unmatched to any gene: 3. The germline CDR1 and CDR2 sequences are SGHRS and YFSETQ. The chain's CDR3 is CASSLVGDSQETQYF. CDR3 sequence (DNA): TGCGCCAGCAGCTTGGTCGGGGACAGCCAAGAGACCCAGTACTTC. Full variable domain (rest looked up from reference TRBV5-1 and TRBJ2-5): KAGVTQTPRYLIKTRGQQVTLSCSPISGHRSVSWYQQTPGQGLQFLFEYFSETQRNKGNFPGRFSGRQFSNSRSEMNVSTLELGDSALYLCASSLVGDSQETQYFGPGTRLLVL.

The chain links TRBV30 to TRBJ2-5; D might be TRBD2 (6 bases). Germline CDR1 reads GTSNPN; CDR2 reads SVGIG (reference sequence). The CDR3 spans 13 residues. Trimming left V 1 base short and J 5 bases short, with 11 bases between. The CDR3 coding sequence is TGTGCCTGGAGTGGCAGGGCGGGGGAGACCCAGTACTTC. Translation: CAWSGRAGETQYF.

The rearrangement uses TRBV18 and TRBJ1-1; 7 bases align to TRBD1. Germline V CDR1 and CDR2: KGHSH, LQKENI. Trimming took 4 bases from V and 4 from J; bases not matched to a gene: 6. This CDR3 contains 14 residues. Written as DNA, the CDR3 is TGTGCCAGCTCACAAGGGGGCCGGGGCACTGAAGCTTTCTTT. Its protein is CASSQGGRGTEAFF. The whole variable domain, remainder taken from reference TRBV18 and TRBJ1-1, is NAGVMQNPRHLVRRRGQEARLRCSPMKGHSHVYWYRQLPEEGLKFMVYLQKENIIDESGMPKERFSAEFPKEGPSILRIQQVVRGDSAAYFCASSQGGRGTEAFFGQGTRLTVV.

This clone was detected once. The rearrangement links TRBV15 to TRBJ1-3; 9 bases align to TRBD1. The CDR3 spans 15 residues. CDR1 is LNHNV, CDR2 YYDKDF, per germline (reference sequence). J gave up 1 base and V 7 bases, and 5 bases lay outside the gene matches. This CDR3 is CATTRDRASGNTIYF. In nucleotides, the CDR3 is TGTGCCACCACCCGGGACAGGGCTTCTGGAAACACCATATATTTT.

This rearrangement joins TRBV5-4 to TRBJ2-4, with 10 bases fitting TRBD1. Germline V gene lookup returns CDR1 SGHNT and CDR2 YYREEE (reference sequence). This CDR3 is 12 amino acids long. V gave up 9 bases and J gave up 12 bases; unmatched junction bases: 9. The CDR3 DNA reads TGTGCCACCACGGGACAGGGGAGCAGTCAGTACTTC. This sequence encodes CATTGQGSSQYF.

The chain employs TRBV6-5 and TRBJ2-5, with TRBD2 matching 10 bases. Germline V gene lookup returns CDR1 MNHEY and CDR2 SVGAGI. The length of the CDR3 is 13 residues. The V and J ends lost 6 bases and 4 bases, in that order; junction bases with no gene match: 2. CDR3 in DNA: TGTGCCAGCAGAGCGGGGGGGGGAGAGACCCAGTACTTC. This sequence encodes CASRAGGGETQYF.

The rearrangement uses TRBV28 and TRBJ2-1; 7 nucleotides align to TRBD2. The CDR3 is 12 residues long. Trimming at V came to 8 bases and at J to 8 bases, leaving 6 bases not matched to a gene. Germline loops: CDR1 MDHEN, CDR2 SYDVKM. CDR3 bases: TGTGCCAGCGCGCGGGAGAGGGATGAGCAGTTCTTC. Translated: CASARERDEQFF.

This clone was observed a few times. This chain links TRBV7-2 with TRBJ2-5; 11 bases agree with TRBD2. The last part of the DNA fits TRBJ2-7 better; the J call may be wrong. There are 18 residues in the CDR3. Germline V CDR1 and CDR2: SGHTA, FQGNSA. The chain's CDR3 is CASSLGASGRTSSYEQYF. DNA for the CDR3: TGTGCCAGCAGCTTAGGGGCTAGCGGGAGGACCAGCTCCTACGAGCAGTACTTC.

V gene TRBV14 combines with J gene TRBJ2-1, with D possibly matching TRBD1 (6 bases). This CDR3 region has 15 residues. Germline V CDR1 and CDR2: SGHDN, FVKESK. V lost 4 bases, J lost 9 bases, and 19 bases lay in between. CDR3 in DNA: TGTGCCAGCAGCCTACAGGGCTTTGGCTTAAGTGAGCAGTTCTTC. This encodes CASSLQGFGLSEQFF.

The chain has TRBV7-9 and TRBJ2-5; TRBD1 matches 7 bases. In germline, CDR1 is SEHNR, CDR2 FQNEAQ (reference sequence). Losses at the gene ends were 2 bases for V and 4 bases for J; bases not matched to a gene: 1. The length of the CDR3 is 13 residues. CDR3 protein: CASSLRQGETQYF. In nucleotides, the CDR3 is TGTGCCAGCAGCTTAAGACAGGGAGAGACCCAGTACTTC.

This clone was observed a handful of times. This chain joins TRBV9 and TRBJ2-5; TRBD2 agrees at 12 bases. Trimming removed 0 bases from V and 1 base from J; junction bases left unmatched: 1. The CDR3 is 16 amino acids. In germline, CDR1 is SGDLS, CDR2 YYNGEE. The CDR3 loop reads CASSVGLAGVQETQYF. The CDR3 nucleotides are TGTGCCAGCAGCGTAGGACTAGCGGGGGTCCAAGAGACCCAGTACTTC.

The chain combines TRBV5-8 with TRBJ2-5, with TRBD1 identical over 7 bases. V shed 7 bases, J shed 4 bases, and the junction held 10 bases outside the gene matches. CDR1 is SGHTS and CDR2 is YDEGEE in the germline V gene. The CDR3 spans 14 residues. The CDR3 DNA sequence: TGTGCCAGCTTCCTGACAGGGATTGGAGAGACCCAGTACTTC. Amino acid sequence: CASFLTGIGETQYF.

The CDR3 DNA is TGTGCCAGTAGTATAGGTCGGGTTACTAGCAATCGTGTCACAGATACGCAGTATTTT. Translation: CASSIGRVTSNRVTDTQYF. The V and J genes are TRBV19 and TRBJ2-3, with D tentatively TRBD2 (6 bases). Germline V gene sequence: CDR1 LNHDA, CDR2 SQIVND (reference sequence). CDR3 size: 19 residues. V lost 1 base and J 2 bases, leaving 22 bases between the germline ends.